This T cell receptor beta chain is from a study of CD8 T cells in ankylosing spondylitis. Study outcomes and limitations: Both synovial fluid and blood in reactive arthritis had previously been reported to carry some motif variants. Made up of eight highly homologous variants, a TCR beta motif appeared characteristic of ankylosing spondylitis blood. The study looked at matched synovial fluid samples from ankylosing spondylitis patients. Disease-linked clones were reported to be significantly enriched there. Disease-linked clones bore a CD8+ phenotype, appearing relatively rarely in peripheral blood.

This clonotype came up many times. Its antigen is as yet unknown. Each CDR3 protein gets one entry after TCRdb re-called the 5' RACE reads with MiXCR. The sample lists more than 500,000 distinct CDR3 sequences; about 5% were seen once. From germline, CDR1 is SGDLS and CDR2 YYNGEE. Trimming took 0 bases from V and 3 from J; bases not matched to a gene: 2. The CDR3 spans 16 residues. The chain uses TRBV9 and TRBJ2-1, with 11 bases lining up with TRBD1. The clonotype was recovered from a male donor with ankylosing spondylitis. The source material was blood, either unsorted or a sorted T cell fraction (not recorded which). CDR3 region: CASSVVGTGGYNEQFF. CDR3 DNA sequence: TGTGCCAGCAGCGTAGTTGGGACAGGGGGCTACAATGAGCAGTTCTTC.